This T cell receptor (beta chain) was sequenced during a study of regulatory T cells in long-lasting Graves disease. Only a few counts were recorded for this clonotype. Its antigen is still unknown. Germline V gives CDR1 SGHRS, CDR2 YFSETQ. V lost 1 base to trimming and J lost 0 bases, with 14 bases between them. The CDR3 is 18 residues long. Findings and limits, study-wide: Persistent disease was characterized by preferential usage of TRBV28, TRBJ1-2 and TRBJ2-5.

Construction of TCR beta libraries relied on iRepertoire HTBI primers and on Arm-PCR targeting CDR3 regions. Via MiXCR, TCRdb re-called the multiplex PCR reads, giving one row per CDR3 protein. The sample has over 350,000 distinct CDR3 sequences, 15% seen once; the top ten hold around 7.6%. As for time point: newly diagnosed GD, antithyroid drugs for less than 3 months. PBMC RNA served as the TCR library source. These records were also assigned to another study, of T cells in Graves' hyperthyroidism and ophthalmopathy.

This material consisted of peripheral blood mononuclear cells (PBMCs), taken at new diagnosis, from a patient treated with antithyroid drugs. V is TRBV5-1 and J is TRBJ2-6; perhaps TRBD2 as D (5 bases). This clonotype was sampled from a woman in her thirties or forties with Graves disease. The chain's CDR3 is CASSLRVEVASGANVLTF. The CDR3 DNA follows: TGCGCCAGCAGCTTGAGGGTGGAGGTTGCCTCTGGGGCCAACGTCCTGACTTTC.